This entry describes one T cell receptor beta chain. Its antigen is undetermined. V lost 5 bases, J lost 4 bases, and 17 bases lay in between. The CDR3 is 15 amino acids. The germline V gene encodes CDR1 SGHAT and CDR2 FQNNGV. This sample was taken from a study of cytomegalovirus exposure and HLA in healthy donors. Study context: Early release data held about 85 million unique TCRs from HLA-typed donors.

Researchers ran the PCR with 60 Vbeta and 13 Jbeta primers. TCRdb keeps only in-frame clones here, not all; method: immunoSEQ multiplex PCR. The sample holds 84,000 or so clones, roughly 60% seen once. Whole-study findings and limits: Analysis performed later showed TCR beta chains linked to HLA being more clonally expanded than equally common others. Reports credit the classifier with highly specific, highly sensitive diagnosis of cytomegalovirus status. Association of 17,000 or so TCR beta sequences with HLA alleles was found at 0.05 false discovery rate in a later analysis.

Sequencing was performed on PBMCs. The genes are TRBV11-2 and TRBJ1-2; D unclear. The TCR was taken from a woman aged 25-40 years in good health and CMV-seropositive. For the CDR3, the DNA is TGTGCCAGCAGCCTAGCTTTGGTCGCGCCCTATGGCTACACCTTC. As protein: CASSLALVAPYGYTF.